The T cell receptor (beta chain) under discussion was sequenced for a study of blood T cell repertoires in COVID-19. About the research overall: COVID-19 samples from acute and convalescent phases originated in the United States, Italy and Spain. In each case, the material was cDNA or gDNA derived from T cells, B-cell-depleted T cells, or PBMCs.

Per the original methods: By means of reference gene primer amplification, nucleated cell counts were estimated. TCRdb keeps only in-frame clones here, not all; method: immunoSEQ multiplex PCR. That table is the source of V, J and clone size, and D and trimming were worked out from the DNA. The data contain approximately 85,000 clones, 70% to 90% of them singletons. The specimen sequenced was peripheral blood. The receptor's source is a human donor in a cohort sampled during active COVID-19.

CDR3 nucleotides: TGTGCCAGCAGCCAGGGCTTCTATAATTCACCCCTCCACTTT. This encodes CASSQGFYNSPLHF. The rearrangement links TRBV4-2 to TRBJ1-6, with no clear D. Germline-derived CDR1 and CDR2 are LGHNA and YNFKEQ. With 3 bases removed from V and 3 bases from J, the gap between germline ends came to 6 bases. The CDR3 spans 14 residues.